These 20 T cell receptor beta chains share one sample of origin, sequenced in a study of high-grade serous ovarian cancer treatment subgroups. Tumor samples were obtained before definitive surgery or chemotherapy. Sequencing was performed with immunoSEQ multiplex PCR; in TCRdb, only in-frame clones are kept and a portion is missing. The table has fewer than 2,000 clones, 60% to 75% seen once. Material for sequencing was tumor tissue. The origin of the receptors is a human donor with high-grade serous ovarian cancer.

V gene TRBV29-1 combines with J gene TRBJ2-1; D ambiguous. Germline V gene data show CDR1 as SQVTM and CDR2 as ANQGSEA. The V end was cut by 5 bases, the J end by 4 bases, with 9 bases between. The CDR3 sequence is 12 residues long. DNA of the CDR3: TGCAGCGTTAGGGCCCCTTACAATGAGCAGTTCTTC. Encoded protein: CSVRAPYNEQFF.

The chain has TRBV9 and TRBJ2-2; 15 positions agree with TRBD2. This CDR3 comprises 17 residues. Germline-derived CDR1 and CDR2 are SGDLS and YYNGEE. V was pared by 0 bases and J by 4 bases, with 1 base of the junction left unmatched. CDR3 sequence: CASSVGTSGGGTGELFF. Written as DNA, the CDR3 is TGTGCCAGCAGCGTAGGGACTAGCGGGGGGGGCACCGGGGAGCTGTTTTTT.

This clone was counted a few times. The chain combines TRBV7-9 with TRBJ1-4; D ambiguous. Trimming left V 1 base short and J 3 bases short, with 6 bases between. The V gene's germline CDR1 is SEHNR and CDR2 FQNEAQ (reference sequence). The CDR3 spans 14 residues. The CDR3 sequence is CASSLGRPNEKLFF. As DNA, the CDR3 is TGTGCCAGCAGCTTAGGACGGCCTAATGAAAAACTGTTTTTT. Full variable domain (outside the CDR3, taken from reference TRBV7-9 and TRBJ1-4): DTGVSQNPRHKITKRGQNVTFRCDPISEHNRLYWYRQTLGQGPEFLTYFQNEAQLEKSRLLSDRFSAERPKGSFSTLEIQRTEQGDSAMYLCASSLGRPNEKLFFGSGTQLSVL.

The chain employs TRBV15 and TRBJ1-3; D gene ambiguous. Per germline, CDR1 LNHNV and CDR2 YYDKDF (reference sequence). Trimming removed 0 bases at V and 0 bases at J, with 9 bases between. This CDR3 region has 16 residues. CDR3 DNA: TGTGCCACCAGCAGAGAGGTGGGCCTCTCTGGAAACACCATATATTTT. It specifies CATSREVGLSGNTIYF. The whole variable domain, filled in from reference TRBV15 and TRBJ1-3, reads DAMVIQNPRYQVTQFGKPVTLSCSQTLNHNVMYWYQQKSSQAPKLLFHYYDKDFNNEADTPDNFQSRRPNTSFCFLDIRSPGLGDTAMYLCATSREVGLSGNTIYFGEGSWLTVV.

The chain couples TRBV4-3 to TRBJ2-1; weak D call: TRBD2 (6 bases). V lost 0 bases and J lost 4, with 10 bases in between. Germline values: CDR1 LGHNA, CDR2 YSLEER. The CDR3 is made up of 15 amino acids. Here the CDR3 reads CASSQDSGLYNEQFF. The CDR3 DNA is TGCGCCAGCAGCCAAGATAGCGGTCTATACAATGAGCAGTTCTTC.

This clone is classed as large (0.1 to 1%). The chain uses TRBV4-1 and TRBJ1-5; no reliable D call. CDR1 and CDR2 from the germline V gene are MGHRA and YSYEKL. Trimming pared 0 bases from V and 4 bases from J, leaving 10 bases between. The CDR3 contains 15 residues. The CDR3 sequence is CASSQDPGWNQPQHF. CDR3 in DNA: TGCGCCAGCAGCCAAGATCCAGGTTGGAATCAGCCCCAGCATTTT.

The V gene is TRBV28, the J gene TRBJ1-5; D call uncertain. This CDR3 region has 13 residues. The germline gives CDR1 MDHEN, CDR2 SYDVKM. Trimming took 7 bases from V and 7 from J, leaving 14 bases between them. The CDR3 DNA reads TGTGCCAGCAACCGCCTCCTTGCACAGCCCCAGCATTTT. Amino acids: CASNRLLAQPQHF.

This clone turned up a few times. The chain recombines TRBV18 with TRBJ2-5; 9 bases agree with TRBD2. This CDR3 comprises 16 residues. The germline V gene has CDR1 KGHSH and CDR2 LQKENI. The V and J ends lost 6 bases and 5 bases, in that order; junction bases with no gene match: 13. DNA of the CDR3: TGTGCCAGCTCGTCTACGTCGACTAGCGGAAGGGAGACCCAGTACTTC. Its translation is CASSSTSTSGRETQYF.

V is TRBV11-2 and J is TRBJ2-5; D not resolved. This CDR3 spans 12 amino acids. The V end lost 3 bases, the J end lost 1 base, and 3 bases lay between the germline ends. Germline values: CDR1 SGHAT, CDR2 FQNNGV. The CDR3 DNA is TGTGCCAGCAGCTTCAGCCAAGAGACCCAGTACTTC. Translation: CASSFSQETQYF.

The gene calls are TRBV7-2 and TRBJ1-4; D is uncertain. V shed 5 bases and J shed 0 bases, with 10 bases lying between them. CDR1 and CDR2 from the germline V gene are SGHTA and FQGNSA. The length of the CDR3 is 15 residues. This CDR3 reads CASSHPGATNEKLFF. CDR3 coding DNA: TGTGCCAGCAGCCATCCCGGTGCAACTAATGAAAAACTGTTTTTT.

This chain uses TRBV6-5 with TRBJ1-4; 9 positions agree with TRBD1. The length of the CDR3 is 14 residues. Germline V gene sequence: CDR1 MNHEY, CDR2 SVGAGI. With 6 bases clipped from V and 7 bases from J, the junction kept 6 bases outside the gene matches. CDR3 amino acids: CASRPGTGLEKLFF. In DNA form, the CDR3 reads TGTGCCAGCAGGCCCGGGACAGGGCTTGAAAAACTGTTTTTT.

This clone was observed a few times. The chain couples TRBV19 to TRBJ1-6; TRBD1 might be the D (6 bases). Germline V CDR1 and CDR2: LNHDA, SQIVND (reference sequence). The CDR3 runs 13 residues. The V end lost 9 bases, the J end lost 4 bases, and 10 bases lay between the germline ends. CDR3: CASTGSYNSPLHF. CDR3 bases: TGTGCCAGCACAGGGTCGTATAATTCACCCCTCCACTTT.

The CDR3 here is CSIRQPYNEQFF. The CDR3 coding sequence is TGCAGCATACGACAGCCCTACAATGAGCAGTTCTTC. V gene TRBV29-1 combines with J gene TRBJ2-1; a possible D gene is TRBD1 (5 bases). CDR1 SQVTM and CDR2 ANQGSEA come from the germline V gene. This CDR3 comprises 12 residues. V was cut by 8 bases and J by 2 bases, with 10 bases left in between.

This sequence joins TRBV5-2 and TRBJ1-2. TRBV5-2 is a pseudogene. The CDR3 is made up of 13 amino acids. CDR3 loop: CASSLTMGYGYTF. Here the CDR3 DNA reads TGTGCCAGCAGCTTAACGATGGGGTATGGCTACACCTTC.

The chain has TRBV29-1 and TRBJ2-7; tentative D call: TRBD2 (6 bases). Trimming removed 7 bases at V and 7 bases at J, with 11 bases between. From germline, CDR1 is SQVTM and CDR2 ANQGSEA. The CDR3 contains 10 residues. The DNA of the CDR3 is TGCAGCGCGGGAGTAGAAGAGCAGTACTTC. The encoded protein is CSAGVEEQYF.

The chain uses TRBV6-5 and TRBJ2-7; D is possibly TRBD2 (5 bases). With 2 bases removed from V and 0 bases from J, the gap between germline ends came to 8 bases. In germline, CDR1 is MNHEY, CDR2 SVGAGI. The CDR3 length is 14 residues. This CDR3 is CASSYGLYSYEQYF. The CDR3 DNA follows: TGTGCCAGCAGTTACGGACTGTACTCCTACGAGCAGTACTTC.

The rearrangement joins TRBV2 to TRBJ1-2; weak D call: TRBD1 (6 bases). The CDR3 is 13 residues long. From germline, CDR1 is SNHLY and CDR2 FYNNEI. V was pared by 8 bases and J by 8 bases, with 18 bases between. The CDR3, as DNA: TGTGCCAGCCGGGGGGGGGCTTCGGGAGGCTACACCTTC. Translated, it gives CASRGGASGGYTF.

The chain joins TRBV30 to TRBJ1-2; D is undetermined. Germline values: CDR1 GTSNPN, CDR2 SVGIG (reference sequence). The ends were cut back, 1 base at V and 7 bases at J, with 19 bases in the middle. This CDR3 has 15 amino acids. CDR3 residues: CAWSEKGRVTSGYTF. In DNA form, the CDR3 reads TGTGCCTGGAGTGAAAAGGGAAGGGTTACTAGTGGCTACACCTTC.

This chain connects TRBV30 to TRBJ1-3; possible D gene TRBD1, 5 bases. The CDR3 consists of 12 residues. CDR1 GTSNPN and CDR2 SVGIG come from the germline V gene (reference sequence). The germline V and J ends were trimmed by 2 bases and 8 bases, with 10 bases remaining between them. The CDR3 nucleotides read TGTGCCTGGAGTCGGGGAGGGGACACCATATATTTT. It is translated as CAWSRGGDTIYF.

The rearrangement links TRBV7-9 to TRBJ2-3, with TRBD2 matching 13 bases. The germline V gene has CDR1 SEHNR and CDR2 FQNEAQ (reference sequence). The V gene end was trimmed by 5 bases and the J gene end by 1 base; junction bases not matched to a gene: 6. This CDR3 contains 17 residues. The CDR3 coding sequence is TGTGCCAGCAGCCGGACTAGCGGGGGATTGGGCACAGATACGCAGTATTTT. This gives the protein CASSRTSGGLGTDTQYF.